This T cell receptor (beta chain) was found in a study of T cell responses to AZD1222 COVID-19 vaccine. Overall study findings and caveats: Most donors were white British and more were female, and clonal diversity was possibly underestimated. Reportedly, nearly half the spike-specific TCRs target unmutated variant regions. When two AZD1222 doses had been given, Spike-specific TCR breadth and depth rose.

With regard to this clone: The target antigen is unknown.

The germline gives CDR1 MDHEN, CDR2 SYDVKM. The CDR3 covers 13 residues. The ends were cut back, 2 bases at V and 1 base at J, with 5 bases in the middle. Method: immunoSEQ multiplex PCR; TCRdb's copy keeps in-frame clones and lacks some. The sample has around 160,000 clones; around 94% are singletons. This chain uses TRBV28 with TRBJ1-1; D is uncertain. This receptor was taken from an adult in good health. The sample in question was peripheral blood, obtained on day 0 of AZD1222 vaccination. The CDR3, as DNA: TGTGCCAGCAGTTTAGATCAGAACACTGAAGCTTTCTTT. Protein product: CASSLDQNTEAFF.